Following are 27 T cell receptor beta chains from one sample sequenced in a study of T cell repertoires in cytomegalovirus infection (dated by TCRdb to about 2019). The instrument was an Illumina HiSeq 1500. TCRdb itself trimmed the public reads at Q25 with fastp, ran MiXCR and retained productive beta chains. Each CDR3 protein appears once, grouped with its most common genes and DNA. The sample yields about 300,000 distinct CDR3 sequences; roughly a quarter were counted once. 11% to 15% of the sample lies in the top ten. The sequencing sample was made of PBMCs. The receptor source for this set is a human donor in good health (CMV status not recorded). Some clones in this sample may be carry-over from other donors' samples.

The chain recombines TRBV27 with TRBJ2-1; TRBD2 matches 9 bases. The V gene's germline CDR1 is MNHEY and CDR2 SMNVEV (reference sequence). The ends lost 8 bases at V and 0 bases at J; junction bases unmatched: 8. This CDR3 is built from 16 residues. CDR3 protein: CASSTVTSGSYNEQFF. The CDR3 nucleotides are TGTGCCAGCTCAACGGTGACTAGCGGCTCCTACAATGAGCAGTTCTTC.

This chain joins TRBV5-6 and TRBJ2-1, with D perhaps TRBD1 (6 bases). The CDR3 extends over 15 amino acids. Between the trimmed V and J ends, which lost 2 bases and 8 bases, there was a span of 17 bases. Germline CDR1 reads SGHDT; CDR2 reads YYEEEE. CDR3 in DNA: TGTGCCAGCAGCTTCCGAACAGGGATCGTCTATGAGCAGTTCTTC. Protein: CASSFRTGIVYEQFF. Full variable domain (missing parts from reference TRBV5-6 and TRBJ2-1): DAGVTQSPTHLIKTRGQQVTLRCSPKSGHDTVSWYQQALGQGPQFIFQYYEEEERQRGNFPDRFSGHQFPNYSSELNVNALLLGDSALYLCASSFRTGIVYEQFFGPGTRLTVL.

The chain recombines TRBV14 with TRBJ1-1; no clear D. The CDR3 runs 13 residues. From germline, CDR1 is SGHDN and CDR2 FVKESK. V lost 0 bases, J lost 10 bases, and 12 bases lay in between. CDR3 region: CASSQEAYAGAFF. The CDR3 nucleotides are TGTGCCAGCAGCCAAGAGGCGTATGCGGGAGCTTTCTTT.

The chain couples TRBV11-2 to TRBJ2-1; TRBD2 matches 9 bases. CDR1 and CDR2 (germline): SGHAT, FQNNGV. V was pared by 5 bases and J by 8 bases, with 7 bases of the junction left unmatched. The CDR3 runs 14 residues. CDR3: CASSITGTSYEQFF. CDR3 nucleotide sequence: TGTGCCAGCAGCATCACCGGGACTAGCTATGAGCAGTTCTTC.

The chain recombines TRBV27 with TRBJ2-7, with TRBD2 as a possible D gene (6 bases). The germline V and J ends were trimmed by 6 bases and 4 bases, with 19 bases remaining between them. The CDR3 length is 15 residues. From germline, CDR1 is MNHEY and CDR2 SMNVEV (reference sequence). This chain's CDR3 is CASSNHGTGFYEQYF. In DNA, the CDR3 is TGTGCCAGCAGCAATCACGGGACTGGATTTTACGAGCAGTACTTC.

This clonotype has only a few counts. The chain carries TRBV6-5 and TRBJ1-2; 8 nucleotides align to TRBD1. The junction had 7 bases not matched to a gene; V was cut back by 5 bases and J by 2 bases. Germline-derived CDR1 and CDR2 are MNHEY and SVGAGI. CDR3 length: 15 amino acids. CDR3 bases: TGTGCCAGCAGTGCGCCGGGACAGGTCAACTATGGCTACACCTTC. It codes for CASSAPGQVNYGYTF.

This clonotype has only a few counts. This chain joins TRBV7-3 and TRBJ2-1, with TRBD2 identical over 10 bases. The CDR3 consists of 15 residues. V lost 5 bases, J lost 4 bases, and 5 bases stayed unmatched. CDR1 SGHTA and CDR2 FQGTGA come from the germline V gene. The DNA for the CDR3 is TGTGCCAGCAGCGCCACTAGCGGGGATTACAATGAGCAGTTCTTC. Translating gives CASSATSGDYNEQFF.

The genes are TRBV7-2 and TRBJ2-5, with 7 bases that match TRBD2. Germline CDR1 is SGHTA and CDR2 is FQGNSA. V was clipped by 2 bases and J by 5 bases; unmatched bases: 2. The CDR3 has 13 amino acids. The CDR3 DNA follows: TGTGCCAGCAGCTTAAGGCGGGGGGAGACCCAGTACTTC. Translating it yields CASSLRRGETQYF.

This clonotype was seen a few times. V is TRBV7-7 and J is TRBJ2-1, with TRBD2 matching 7 bases. Per germline, CDR1 SSHAT and CDR2 FNYEAQ (reference sequence). J lost 6 bases, V lost 0 bases, and 2 bases had no gene match. CDR3 length: 14 residues. DNA of the CDR3: TGTGCCAGCAGCTTAGCGGGGAGGGGCAATGAGCAGTTCTTC. The encoded protein is CASSLAGRGNEQFF.

This clonotype was seen a handful of times. The chain links TRBV20-1 to TRBJ1-1, with unresolved D. V was pared by 0 bases and J by 7 bases, with 15 bases between. The length of the CDR3 is 14 residues. Germline V gene sequence: CDR1 DFQATT, CDR2 SNEGSKA (reference sequence). CDR3 loop: CSARDNRGFNEAFF. DNA of the CDR3: TGCAGTGCTAGAGATAACCGGGGATTCAATGAAGCTTTCTTT.

This clonotype has a handful of counts. The chain employs TRBV18 and TRBJ1-5; D unclear. CDR3 length: 14 residues. Per the germline V gene, CDR1 is KGHSH and CDR2 is LQKENI. Trimming removed 3 bases from V and 4 bases from J, with 10 bases in between. The CDR3 sequence is CASSPTTVNQPQHF. The CDR3 DNA reads TGTGCCAGCTCACCTACAACCGTTAATCAGCCCCAGCATTTT. The variable domain in full, completed from reference TRBV18 and TRBJ1-5, reads NAGVMQNPRHLVRRRGQEARLRCSPMKGHSHVYWYRQLPEEGLKFMVYLQKENIIDESGMPKERFSAEFPKEGPSILRIQQVVRGDSAAYFCASSPTTVNQPQHFGDGTRLSIL.

The rearrangement uses TRBV9 and TRBJ2-3; D is undetermined. The germline V gene encodes CDR1 SGDLS and CDR2 YYNGEE. Deletions cut 2 bases from V and 8 bases from J, with 12 bases between. The CDR3 length is 13 residues. The chain's CDR3 is CASSVVMEGTQYF. The DNA of the CDR3 is TGTGCCAGCAGCGTCGTAATGGAAGGTACGCAGTATTTT.

This clonotype was observed a handful of times. The gene calls are TRBV6-1 and TRBJ2-2; possibly TRBD2 for D (6 bases). The V gene lost 0 bases and the J gene lost 7 bases, with 15 bases spanning the gap. Germline assignment: CDR1 MNHNS and CDR2 SASEGT. CDR3 length: 16 amino acids. As DNA, the CDR3 is TGTGCCAGCAGTGAAGCGCCTGGAGGGGCGGTCGGGGAGCTGTTTTTT. This translates into CASSEAPGGAVGELFF.

The V and J genes are TRBV7-6 and TRBJ2-1, with TRBD2 identical over 9 bases. The V segment lost 5 bases and the J segment 8 bases; nucleotides outside the gene matches: 7. This CDR3 comprises 14 residues. CDR1 is SGHVS and CDR2 is FNYEAQ in the germline V gene. The CDR3 nucleotides are TGTGCCAGCAGCCGCGGGACTAGCTTCGATGAGCAGTTCTTC. This gives the protein CASSRGTSFDEQFF. Complete variable domain (other parts from reference TRBV7-6 and TRBJ2-1): GAGVSQSPRYKVTKRGQDVALRCDPISGHVSLYWYRQALGQGPEFLTYFNYEAQQDKSGLPNDRFSAERPEGSISTLTIQRTEQRDSAMYRCASSRGTSFDEQFFGPGTRLTVL.

V gene TRBV6-8 combines with J gene TRBJ2-7, with 9 bases identical to TRBD1. V trimming: 6 bases; J trimming: 7 bases; junction bases outside the gene matches: 4. Germline V CDR1 and CDR2: MNHGY, SAAAGT. The length of the CDR3 is 12 residues. The CDR3, as DNA: TGTGCCAGCAGACAGGGGGCTAGAGAGCAGTACTTC. This codes for CASRQGAREQYF.

Only a few counts were recorded for this clonotype. This chain connects TRBV20-1 to TRBJ1-3; D gene ambiguous. Germline V gives CDR1 DFQATT, CDR2 SNEGSKA (reference sequence). V was cut by 3 bases and J by 5 bases, with 17 bases left in between. CDR3 length equals 15 residues. The CDR3 coding sequence is TGCAGTGCTAGTCCGAGGGCTAGGACTCGAAACACCATATATTTT. Translated: CSASPRARTRNTIYF.

This clonotype was observed at least ten times. The chain has TRBV11-2 and TRBJ2-2, with D possibly matching TRBD2 (5 bases). V was trimmed by 0 bases and J by 4 bases, leaving 9 bases between them. Germline-derived CDR1 and CDR2 are SGHAT and FQNNGV. CDR3 size: 15 residues. In nucleotides, the CDR3 is TGTGCCAGCAGCTTAGATCGGGGAGCCACCGGGGAGCTGTTTTTT. This codes for CASSLDRGATGELFF.

A remark on this clonotype: This clone may be a read error of a much larger clone one base away. This chain's CDR3 is CSARGLAYSYNEQSF. CDR3 DNA sequence: TGCAGTGCTAGAGGACTAGCGTACTCCTACAATGAGCAGTCCTTC. V and J are TRBV20-1 and TRBJ2-1, with 8 bases identical to TRBD2. The CDR3 has 15 amino acids. Germline values: CDR1 DFQATT, CDR2 SNEGSKA (reference sequence).

The chain recombines TRBV11-2 with TRBJ2-7; D unresolved. Germline V lookup: CDR1 SGHAT, CDR2 FQNNGV. This CDR3 spans 14 amino acids. V lost 2 bases, J lost 1 base, and 9 bases lay in between. The CDR3 nucleotides are TGTGCCAGCAGCTTAATGCGGAATTCCTACGAGCAGTACTTC. Translated: CASSLMRNSYEQYF.

CDR3 bases: TGCAGCGTTGAAGATCCGTCGGGATACGGTGGAGAGACCCAGTACTTC. Amino acid sequence: CSVEDPSGYGGETQYF. The chain has TRBV29-1 and TRBJ2-5; D perhaps matches TRBD2 (5 bases). With 0 bases removed from V and 4 bases from J, the gap between germline ends came to 18 bases. Per the germline V gene, CDR1 is SQVTM and CDR2 is ANQGSEA. The CDR3 spans 16 residues.

This clonotype was counted at least ten times. V is TRBV7-7 and J is TRBJ2-1, with unresolved D. The CDR3 covers 14 residues. The V gene's germline CDR1 is SSHAT and CDR2 FNYEAQ (reference sequence). V was trimmed by 2 bases and J by 8 bases, leaving 13 bases between them. The CDR3 DNA sequence: TGTGCCAGCAGCTTATCCCCGGCGATCGATGAGCAGTTCTTC. As protein: CASSLSPAIDEQFF.

This clonotype was detected only a few times. The J gene is TRBJ2-7, the V gene TRBV5-1; D is unclear. This CDR3 has 14 residues. V was trimmed by 1 base and J by 1 base, leaving 9 bases between them. Germline V CDR1 and CDR2: SGHRS, YFSETQ. The CDR3 loop is CASSLNRASYEQYF. The CDR3 DNA reads TGCGCCAGCAGCTTGAATCGCGCTTCCTACGAGCAGTACTTC.

The V gene is TRBV19, the J gene TRBJ2-7; no reliable D call. V was trimmed by 3 bases and J by 1 base, leaving 7 bases between them. Germline-derived CDR1 and CDR2 are LNHDA and SQIVND (reference sequence). CDR3 length: 13 residues. CDR3 nucleotides: TGTGCCAGTAGTATCGGGCCATCCTACGAGCAGTACTTC. It specifies CASSIGPSYEQYF.

In its sample, this clonotype was seen many times. V gene TRBV7-2 combines with J gene TRBJ1-5; D not resolved. Germline V gene lookup returns CDR1 SGHTA and CDR2 FQGNSA. V was trimmed by 1 base and J by 10 bases, leaving 14 bases between them. The CDR3 is made up of 14 amino acids. This chain's CDR3 is CASSLGGYAGPQHF. DNA of the CDR3: TGTGCCAGCAGCTTAGGTGGCTACGCGGGACCCCAGCATTTT.

This clonotype was counted between two and nine times. The chain has TRBV20-1 and TRBJ1-4; D unresolved. CDR1 is DFQATT, CDR2 SNEGSKA, per germline (reference sequence). The CDR3 is 12 residues long. V was trimmed by 7 bases and J by 2 bases, leaving 8 bases between them. For the CDR3, the DNA is TGCAGTGTGAAGCCCACTAATGAAAAACTGTTTTTT. Its translation is CSVKPTNEKLFF.

The genes are TRBV5-6 and TRBJ2-1, with TRBD2 matching over 10 bases. The V segment lost 3 bases and the J segment 0 bases; nucleotides outside the gene matches: 21. Germline values: CDR1 SGHDT, CDR2 YYEEEE. The CDR3 contains 22 residues. The CDR3 sequence is CASSSTLLLASGGISSYNEQFF. The CDR3, as DNA: TGTGCCAGCAGCTCTACCCTCCTACTGGCTAGCGGGGGTATAAGCTCCTACAATGAGCAGTTCTTC.

This clonotype was counted a few times. This chain uses TRBV6-2 or TRBV6-3 with TRBJ2-1; D may be TRBD2 (6 bases). The CDR3 covers 12 residues. Germline lookup yields CDR1 MNHEY and CDR2 SVGEGT. V lost 6 bases and J lost 10, with 13 bases in between. This CDR3 is CASRYPGGEQFF. The CDR3 coding sequence is TGTGCCAGCAGATACCCCGGGGGAGAGCAGTTCTTC.